Listed below are T cell receptor beta chains from one sample, sequenced in a study of CD8+ T cells in alopecia areata. Profiled with immunoSEQ multiplex PCR; TCRdb holds only in-frame clones, not every one. This sample has 65,000 to 90,000 clones, with 51% found just once. The sample was NKG2D-high CD8+ T cells sorted from blood. The receptors stem from a human donor with alopecia areata. Each CDR3 is given with its conserved first and last residue. The order of the fields is clone size, J gene, V gene, D gene, CDR3 protein, CDR3 DNA. D genes are given only for firm matches. Only part of the rows carry a size: once, few, many, or a class if the clone is expanded.

.	TRBJ1-2	TRBV27	TRBD1	CASSPQGGHGYTF	TGTGCCAGCAGTCCACAGGGGGGACATGGCTACACCTTC
.	TRBJ2-3	TRBV11-2	.	CASSLMPASTDTQYF	TGTGCCAGCAGCTTAATGCCAGCTAGCACAGATACGCAGTATTTT
few	TRBJ2-6	TRBV27	.	CASSLSAGSGANVLTF	TGTGCCAGCAGTTTATCGGCGGGCTCTGGGGCCAACGTCCTGACTTTC
.	TRBJ2-1	TRBV2	.	CASNEQFF	TGTGCCAGCAATGAGCAGTTCTTC
.	TRBJ2-3	TRBV7-3	.	CASSPTGADTQYF	TGTGCCAGCAGCCCGACCGGGGCAGATACGCAGTATTTT
.	TRBJ2-1	TRBV4-1	.	CASSQEGWTASEQFF	TGCGCCAGCAGCCAAGAAGGTTGGACAGCTAGTGAGCAGTTCTTC
.	TRBJ1-3	TRBV29-1	.	CSVGGTTNSPGNTIYF	TGCAGCGTTGGAGGGACAACTAACTCCCCTGGAAACACCATATATTTT
few	TRBJ2-2	TRBV6-6	.	CASGRYRLNTGELFF	TGTGCCAGCGGAAGGTACAGGTTAAACACCGGGGAGCTGTTTTTT
.	TRBJ2-1	TRBV4-1	.	CASSQGTNEQFF	TGCGCCAGCAGCCAAGGGACCAATGAGCAGTTCTTC
once	TRBJ2-1	TRBV5-1	.	CASSLKWASYNEQFF	TGCGCCAGCAGCTTGAAATGGGCTTCCTACAATGAGCAGTTCTTC
.	TRBJ2-5	TRBV30	.	CAWEPQGQETQYF	TGTGCCTGGGAACCACAGGGCCAAGAGACCCAGTACTTC
.	TRBJ2-7	TRBV5-1	.	CASSWDGTGEQYF	TGCGCCAGCAGCTGGGACGGGACGGGGGAGCAGTACTTC
.	TRBJ2-7	TRBV11-2	.	CASSVRADHYEQYF	TGTGCCAGCAGCGTTAGGGCAGATCACTACGAGCAGTACTTC
.	TRBJ2-2	TRBV7-9	.	CASSLAEGIAGELFF	TGTGCCAGCAGCTTAGCCGAAGGGATAGCCGGGGAGCTGTTTTTT
few	TRBJ2-2	TRBV29-1	TRBD2	CSVNSGLVGDTGELFF	TGCAGCGTCAACTCTGGACTAGTAGGGGACACCGGGGAGCTGTTTTTT
.	TRBJ2-1	TRBV6-5	.	CASSLSVDEQFF	TGTGCCAGCAGTCTCAGTGTCGATGAGCAGTTCTTC